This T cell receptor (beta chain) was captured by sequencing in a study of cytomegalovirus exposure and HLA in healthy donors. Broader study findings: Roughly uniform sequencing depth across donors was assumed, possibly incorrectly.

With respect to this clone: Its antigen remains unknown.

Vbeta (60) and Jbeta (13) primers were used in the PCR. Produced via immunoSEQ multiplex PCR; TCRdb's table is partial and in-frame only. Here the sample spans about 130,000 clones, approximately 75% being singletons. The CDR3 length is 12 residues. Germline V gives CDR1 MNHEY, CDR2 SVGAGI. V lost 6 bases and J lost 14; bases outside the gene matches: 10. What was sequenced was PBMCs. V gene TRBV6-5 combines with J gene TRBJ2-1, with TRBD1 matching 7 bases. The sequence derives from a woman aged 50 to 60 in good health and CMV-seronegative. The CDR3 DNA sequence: TGTGCCAGCAGAGACGACAGGGAAAGGGAGTTCTTC. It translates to CASRDDREREFF.